This TCR beta chain originates from a study of blood T cell repertoires in COVID-19. Trimming pared 5 bases from V and 7 bases from J, leaving 12 bases between. This CDR3 spans 13 amino acids. Germline V gives CDR1 SGHAT, CDR2 FQNNGV. TCRdb's copy holds only in-frame clones and misses some; the assay was immunoSEQ multiplex PCR. Of 140,000 to 150,000 clones in the sample, 78% were seen once. For recovered donors of Cohort 3, there were two negative PCRs, clearance, or symptom resolution. V is TRBV11-2 and J is TRBJ1-5; D ambiguous. This clonotype was obtained from a woman aged 45 to 65 who had recovered from COVID-19. What was sequenced was PBMCs or T cells enriched from blood (not recorded which). The CDR3 reads CASSTWAGQPQHF. The CDR3 nucleotides read TGTGCCAGCAGCACCTGGGCTGGGCAGCCCCAGCATTTT.